In its sample, the clone carrying this TCR beta chain was seen a few times. Antigen: not known. The data were taken from a study of CD8 T cells in ankylosing spondylitis. Findings of the study overall: Significant enrichment of disease-linked clones was reportedly seen in matched ankylosing spondylitis synovial fluid. A motif in TCR beta, a set of under 10 highly homologous variants, appeared characteristic of ankylosing spondylitis blood.

Quantitative barcoded 5'-RACE was used to prepare TCR beta libraries. TCRdb independently ran MiXCR on the 5' RACE reads; one entry per CDR3 protein. The sample lists 700,000 to 1,000,000 distinct CDR3 sequences, 12% occurring once. This CDR3 spans 13 amino acids. Germline V gives CDR1 SQVTM, CDR2 ANQGSEA. V was clipped by 7 bases and J by 3 bases; unmatched bases: 9. This sequence joins TRBV29-1 and TRBJ2-7; TRBD1 aligns across 7 bases. The sample was blood, either unsorted or a sorted T cell fraction (not recorded which). The clonotype was recovered from a male donor with ankylosing spondylitis. For the CDR3, the DNA is TGCAGCGCCGCTAAGGGACAGTTCTACGAGCAGTACTTC. Its protein product is CSAAKGQFYEQYF.